This passage covers 6 T cell receptor beta chains from one sample sequenced in a study of T cells in tuberculosis. The repertoire was sequenced with immunoSEQ multiplex PCR; TCRdb's copy has only in-frame clones and lacks some. This sample has about 20,000 clones, with over 75% found just once. Material: PBMCs. These receptors came from a donor aged 10-29 years with latent tuberculosis or without tuberculosis infection.

This chain links TRBV5-4 with TRBJ1-1; possible D gene TRBD1, 5 bases. CDR3 size: 14 residues. CDR1 SGHNT and CDR2 YYREEE come from the germline V gene (reference sequence). Trimming shortened V by 8 bases and J by 4 bases, and 18 bases separated the two germline ends. CDR3 nucleotide sequence: TGTGCCAGTAGCCGACAGAGTCAGGGCACTGAAGCTTTCTTT. This codes for CASSRQSQGTEAFF.

The chain carries TRBV4-3 and TRBJ1-1; 8 bases are a match to TRBD1. J was trimmed by 2 bases and V by 4 bases; bases with no gene match: 9. The CDR3 has 16 residues. Germline V gene lookup returns CDR1 LGHNA and CDR2 YSLEER. In DNA, the CDR3 is TGCGCCAGCAGCCGACCCACCGGGACAGGAAACACTGAAGCTTTCTTT. Translating gives CASSRPTGTGNTEAFF.

This chain joins TRBV30 and TRBJ1-1; 8 bases match TRBD1. In germline, CDR1 is GTSNPN, CDR2 SVGIG (reference sequence). J gave up 6 bases and V 6 bases, and 6 bases lay outside the gene matches. There are 12 residues in the CDR3. In DNA, the CDR3 is TGTGCCTGTACCCAACAGGGGGCTGAAGCTTTCTTT. Its protein is CACTQQGAEAFF.

The V call is TRBV19, the J call TRBJ1-1; 9 bases line up with TRBD1. Germline-derived CDR1 and CDR2 are LNHDA and SQIVND (reference sequence). Losses at the gene ends were 6 bases for V and 4 bases for J; bases not matched to a gene: 12. The CDR3 runs 16 residues. The CDR3 here is CASSNFRTGVSTEAFF. DNA of the CDR3: TGTGCCAGTAGCAATTTTCGGACAGGGGTATCCACTGAAGCTTTCTTT.

The chain uses TRBV4-1 and TRBJ1-5; 12 bases fit TRBD1. The trim removed 0 bases at V and 2 bases at J, leaving 8 bases unmatched. The CDR3 extends over 19 amino acids. Germline loops: CDR1 MGHRA, CDR2 YSYEKL. CDR3: CASSQEGQGAYEGNQPQHF. DNA of the CDR3: TGCGCCAGCAGCCAAGAGGGACAGGGGGCCTATGAGGGCAATCAGCCCCAGCATTTT.

The rearrangement uses TRBV29-1 and TRBJ2-3; 11 nucleotides align to TRBD2. The CDR3 extends over 14 amino acids. Per germline, CDR1 SQVTM and CDR2 ANQGSEA. Losses at the gene ends were 8 bases for V and 6 bases for J; bases not matched to a gene: 10. DNA for the CDR3: TGCAGCTTCAGTAGCGGGGGGGCAGGCGATACGCAGTATTTT. Protein: CSFSSGGAGDTQYF.